The 13 T cell receptor beta chains in this list originate from one sample, sequenced in a study of technical replicates of blood from several donors. The protocol was immunoSEQ multiplex PCR, while the TCRdb copy is restricted to in-frame clones and leaves out a portion. The sample includes about 100,000 clones, 95% of them seen just once. Input material: T cells isolated from PBMCs. These receptors all stem from a human donor in good health.

This chain joins TRBV4-1 and TRBJ2-3, with 14 bases lining up with TRBD2. This CDR3 is built from 15 residues. Unmatched junction bases numbered 7, after V lost 8 bases and J lost 6 bases. Germline V CDR1 and CDR2: MGHRA, YSYEKL. The CDR3 sequence: CASRGLAGVRDTQYF. DNA for the CDR3: TGCGCCAGCCGGGGACTAGCGGGAGTTCGGGATACGCAGTATTTT.

This chain links TRBV6-1 with TRBJ2-2; D gene uncertain. The V end was cut by 6 bases, the J end by 0 bases, with 8 bases between. This CDR3 spans 14 amino acids. Per the germline V gene, CDR1 is MNHNS and CDR2 is SASEGT. The CDR3 here is CASSLGANTGELFF. The CDR3 bases are TGTGCCAGCAGCCTGGGCGCGAACACCGGGGAGCTGTTTTTT.

This chain connects TRBV6-6 to TRBJ1-2; TRBD1 might be the D (6 bases). This CDR3 comprises 15 residues. In germline, CDR1 is MNHNY, CDR2 SVGAGI (reference sequence). The ends were cut back, 10 bases at V and 6 bases at J, with 24 bases in the middle. CDR3 in amino acids: CATVTPGGGRDGYTF. Written as DNA, the CDR3 is TGTGCCACCGTCACGCCGGGGGGCGGGAGGGATGGCTACACCTTC.

The chain carries TRBV29-1 and TRBJ1-3, with TRBD1 as a possible D gene (5 bases). V gave up 7 bases and J gave up 3 bases, with 13 bases separating them. Germline CDR1 reads SQVTM; CDR2 reads ANQGSEA. The CDR3 loop spans 13 amino acids. CDR3 region: CSARQGGGNTIYF. CDR3 in DNA: TGCAGCGCTCGTCAGGGAGGTGGAAACACCATATATTTT.

The chain recombines TRBV7-9 with TRBJ2-5; maybe TRBD2 (6 bases). The CDR3 is 16 residues long. Looked up from germline, CDR1 is SEHNR and CDR2 is FQNEAQ (reference sequence). V was shortened by 5 bases and J by 1 base, with 17 bases between the two germline ends. In DNA form, the CDR3 reads TGTGCCAGCAGCCCGAGGACTAACCACATCCAAGAGACCCAGTACTTC. It encodes CASSPRTNHIQETQYF. The complete variable domain, with remaining parts taken from reference TRBV7-9 and TRBJ2-5, reads DTGVSQNPRHKITKRGQNVTFRCDPISEHNRLYWYRQTLGQGPEFLTYFQNEAQLEKSRLLSDRFSAERPKGSFSTLEIQRTEQGDSAMYLCASSPRTNHIQETQYFGPGTRLLVL.

The CDR3 region has the DNA TGTGCTAGTGGATCCACAGGGGGCGCGTCTGATGAGCAGTTCTTC. It yields the protein CASGSTGGASDEQFF. V is TRBV12-5 and J is TRBJ2-1; 9 nucleotides line up with TRBD1. Trimming cost V 6 bases and J 8 bases; bases outside gene matches: 11. This CDR3 is 15 amino acids long. Germline V gives CDR1 LGHNT, CDR2 FRNRAP.

The chain joins TRBV19 to TRBJ2-5; TRBD1 matches at 8 bases. The CDR3 length is 20 residues. J lost 3 bases, V lost 0 bases, and 18 bases had no gene match. Germline V gives CDR1 LNHDA, CDR2 SQIVND (reference sequence). The CDR3 sequence is CASSIDRDGWTGRPKETQYF. As DNA, the CDR3 is TGTGCCAGTAGTATAGATCGTGACGGTTGGACAGGGAGACCGAAAGAGACCCAGTACTTC.

This rearrangement joins TRBV2 to TRBJ1-1; 8 positions agree with TRBD1. The CDR3 spans 15 residues. Unmatched junction bases numbered 2, after V lost 0 bases and J lost 2 bases. Looked up from germline, CDR1 is SNHLY and CDR2 is FYNNEI. The CDR3 sequence: CASSEATGVNTEAFF. The CDR3 coding sequence is TGTGCCAGCAGTGAAGCGACAGGGGTAAACACTGAAGCTTTCTTT.

The chain employs TRBV11-3 and TRBJ2-1; 7 positions match TRBD1. Germline trimming cut 6 bases from V and 0 bases from J; bases unmatched to any gene: 5. This CDR3 comprises 15 residues. Germline-derived CDR1 and CDR2 are SGHNT and YENEEA. DNA for the CDR3: TGTGCCAGCAGTCTCGGGACAGCCTCCTACAATGAGCAGTTCTTC. The encoded protein is CASSLGTASYNEQFF.

J is TRBJ2-1 and V is TRBV19; tentatively, D is TRBD1 (6 bases). From germline, CDR1 is LNHDA and CDR2 SQIVND (reference sequence). The CDR3 is 16 residues long. Trimming took 2 bases from V and 2 from J, leaving 13 bases between them. The CDR3: CASSIRLEGAYNEQFF. The DNA for the CDR3 is TGTGCCAGTAGTATAAGACTTGAGGGGGCCTACAATGAGCAGTTCTTC.

The chain joins TRBV6-4 to TRBJ2-3; D might be TRBD2 (6 bases). V lost 0 bases, J lost 4 bases, and 11 bases lay in between. This CDR3 has 15 amino acids. In germline, CDR1 is MRHNA, CDR2 SNTAGT. For the CDR3, the DNA is TGTGCCAGCAGTGACTCGCGGGATGGCCCAGATACGCAGTATTTT. It yields the protein CASSDSRDGPDTQYF.

This clone was seen just once. V gene TRBV18 combines with J gene TRBJ2-7, with 9 bases that match TRBD1. The V and J ends lost 6 bases and 0 bases, in that order; junction bases with no gene match: 6. From germline, CDR1 is KGHSH and CDR2 LQKENI. The CDR3 runs to 15 residues. Here the CDR3 reads CASSSGQGHSYEQYF. The CDR3 region has the DNA TGTGCCAGCTCGTCTGGACAGGGGCACTCCTACGAGCAGTACTTC.

The chain links TRBV7-9 to TRBJ1-3, with a tentative D call TRBD1 (6 bases). CDR3 size: 15 residues. Germline V gene data show CDR1 as SEHNR and CDR2 as FQNEAQ (reference sequence). V lost 6 bases, J lost 0 bases, and 12 bases lay in between. The CDR3 bases are TGTGCCAGCAGACCCGACAGGATCTCTGGAAACACCATATATTTT. Encoded protein: CASRPDRISGNTIYF.